Below are 4 T cell receptor beta chains sequenced from a single sample in a study of T cell clonality in common variable immunodeficiency. These TCRs' antigens remain unknown. Overall study results and limits: Common variable immunodeficiency TCR beta sequences reportedly had fewer deletions and N-nucleotide insertions.

Sequencing used immunoSEQ multiplex PCR; TCRdb keeps in-frame clones, though not all of them. The sample presents 2,500 to 3,000 clones, none singletons. Material for sequencing was peripheral blood mononuclear cells. The origin of the receptors is a human donor with common variable immunodeficiency.

This clone is termed medium-sized (0.01 to 0.1%). The read stops 3 residues short of the end of the CDR3; the missing end is completed from the germline J gene. The chain recombines TRBV7-8 with TRBJ2-1, with a weak D call TRBD2 (6 bases). Deletions cut 1 base from V and 0 bases from J, with 13 bases between. Looked up from germline, CDR1 is SGHVS and CDR2 is FQNEAQ. The CDR3 length is 17 residues. This CDR3 reads CASSLVRDFSSYNEQFF. The part of the CDR3 DNA that was read is TGTGCCAGCAGCTTAGTTCGGGACTTCAGCTCCTACAATGAG.

This clone rates as medium-sized. The CDR3 reads CASSKPQVEKLFF. CDR3 DNA (partial): TGTGCCAGTAGCAAACCGCAGGTTGAAAAA. This rearrangement joins TRBV19 to TRBJ1-4; D gene ambiguous. The CDR3 end falls 3 residues outside the read, so it is completed with the germline J gene. Per germline, CDR1 LNHDA and CDR2 SQIVND (reference sequence). CDR3 length: 13 residues. V shed 6 bases and J shed 7 bases, with 12 bases lying between them.

This clone is labeled medium-sized. The read falls 3 residues short of the CDR3 end, and the missing part is taken from the germline J gene. The chain joins TRBV15 to TRBJ2-1, with D tentatively TRBD2 (7 bases). This CDR3 is 18 amino acids long. Germline V gives CDR1 LNHNV, CDR2 YYDKDF (reference sequence). Trimming cost V 5 bases and J 8 bases, with 28 bases left between them. The CDR3 sequence: CATSDNKLVGGPRHEQFF. The covered CDR3 bases are TGTGCCACCAGCGATAACAAACTAGTGGGGGGGCCTAGACATGAG.

This chain's CDR3 is CASIRAGGSGNTIYF. The covered CDR3 bases are TGTGCCAGCATTCGGGCAGGGGGCTCTGGAAACACC. The chain has TRBV2 and TRBJ1-3, with 7 bases fitting TRBD1. The CDR3 end is not reached by the read, which stops 3 residues before it; the germline J gene fills it in. This CDR3 is 15 amino acids long. From germline, CDR1 is SNHLY and CDR2 FYNNEI. V lost 7 bases, J lost 0 bases, and 6 bases stayed unmatched. Together with reference TRBV2 and TRBJ1-3, the CDR3 gives the full variable domain: EPEVTQTPSHQVTQMGQEVILRCVPISNHLYFYWYRQILGQKVEFLVSFYNNEISEKSEIFDDQFSVERPDGSNFTLKIRSTKLEDSAMYFCASIRAGGSGNTIYFGEGSWLTVV.